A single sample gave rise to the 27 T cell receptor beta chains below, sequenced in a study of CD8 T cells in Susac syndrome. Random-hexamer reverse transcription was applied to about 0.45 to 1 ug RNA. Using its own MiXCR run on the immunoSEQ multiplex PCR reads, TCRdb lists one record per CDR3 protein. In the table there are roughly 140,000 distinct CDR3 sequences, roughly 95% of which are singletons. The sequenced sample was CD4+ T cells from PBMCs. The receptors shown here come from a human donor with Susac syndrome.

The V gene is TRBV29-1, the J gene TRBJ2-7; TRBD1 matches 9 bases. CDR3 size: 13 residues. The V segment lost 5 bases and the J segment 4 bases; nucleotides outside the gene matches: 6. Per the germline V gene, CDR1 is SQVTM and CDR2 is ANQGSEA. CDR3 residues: CSVYSGTGYEQYF. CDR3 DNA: TGCAGCGTTTACTCCGGGACAGGGTACGAGCAGTACTTC.

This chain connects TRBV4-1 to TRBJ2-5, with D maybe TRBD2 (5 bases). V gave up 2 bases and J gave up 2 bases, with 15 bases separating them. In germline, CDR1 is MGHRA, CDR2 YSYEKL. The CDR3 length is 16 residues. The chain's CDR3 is CASSQFILADQETQYF. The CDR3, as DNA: TGCGCCAGCAGCCAATTTATCCTAGCAGATCAAGAGACCCAGTACTTC.

CDR3: CATSDSSMGDTQYF. The CDR3 DNA is TGTGCCACCAGTGATTCCTCTATGGGGGATACGCAGTATTTT. The gene calls are TRBV24-1 and TRBJ2-3; D remains unclear. Germline assignment: CDR1 KGHDR and CDR2 SFDVKD. This CDR3 has 14 amino acids. Trimming left V 2 bases short and J 6 bases short, with 11 bases between.

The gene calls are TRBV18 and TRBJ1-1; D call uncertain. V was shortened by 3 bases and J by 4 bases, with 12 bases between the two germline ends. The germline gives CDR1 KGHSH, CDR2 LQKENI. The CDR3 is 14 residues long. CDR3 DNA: TGTGCCAGCTCACCCCTCCCCAGGAGCACTGAAGCTTTCTTT. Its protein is CASSPLPRSTEAFF.

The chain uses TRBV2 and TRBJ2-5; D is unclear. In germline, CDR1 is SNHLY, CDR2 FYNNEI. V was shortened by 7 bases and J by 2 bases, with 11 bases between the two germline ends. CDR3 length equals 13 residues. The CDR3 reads CASNVIVQETQYF. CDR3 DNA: TGTGCCAGCAATGTAATAGTTCAAGAGACCCAGTACTTC.

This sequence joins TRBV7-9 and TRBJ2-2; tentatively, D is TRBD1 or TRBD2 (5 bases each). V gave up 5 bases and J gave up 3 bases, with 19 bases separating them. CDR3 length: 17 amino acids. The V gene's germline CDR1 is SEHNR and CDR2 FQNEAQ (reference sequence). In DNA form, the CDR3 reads TGTGCCAGCAGCCATCAAGGGCTGGGGGTTGACACCGGGGAGCTGTTTTTT. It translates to CASSHQGLGVDTGELFF. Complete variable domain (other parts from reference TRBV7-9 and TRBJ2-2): DTGVSQNPRHKITKRGQNVTFRCDPISEHNRLYWYRQTLGQGPEFLTYFQNEAQLEKSRLLSDRFSAERPKGSFSTLEIQRTEQGDSAMYLCASSHQGLGVDTGELFFGEGSRLTVL.

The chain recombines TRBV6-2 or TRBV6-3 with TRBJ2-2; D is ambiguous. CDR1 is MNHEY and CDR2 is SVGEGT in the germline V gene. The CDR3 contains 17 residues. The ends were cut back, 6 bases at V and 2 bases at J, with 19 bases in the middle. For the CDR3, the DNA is TGTGCCAGCAGATCTGACCGGGCTCCCCAAAACACCGGGGAGCTGTTTTTT. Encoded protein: CASRSDRAPQNTGELFF.

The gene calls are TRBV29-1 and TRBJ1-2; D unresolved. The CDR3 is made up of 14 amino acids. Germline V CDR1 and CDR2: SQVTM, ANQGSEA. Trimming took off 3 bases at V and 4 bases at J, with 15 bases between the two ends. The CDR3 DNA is TGCAGCGTTGAGTTACAGATCGGAGGCTATGGCTACACCTTC. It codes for CSVELQIGGYGYTF.

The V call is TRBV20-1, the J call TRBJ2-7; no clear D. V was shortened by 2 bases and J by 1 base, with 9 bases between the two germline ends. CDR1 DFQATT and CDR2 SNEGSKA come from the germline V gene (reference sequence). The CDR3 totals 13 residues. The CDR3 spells CSARRAGSYEQYF. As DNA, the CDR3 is TGCAGTGCTAGAAGGGCAGGATCCTACGAGCAGTACTTC.

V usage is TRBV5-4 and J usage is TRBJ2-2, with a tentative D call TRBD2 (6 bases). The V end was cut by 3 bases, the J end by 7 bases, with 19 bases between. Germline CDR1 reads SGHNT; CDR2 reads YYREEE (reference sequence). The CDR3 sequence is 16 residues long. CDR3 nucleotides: TGTGCCAGCAGCTCGACTTGGAGCACCGGGGGCGGGGAGCTGTTTTTT. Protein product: CASSSTWSTGGGELFF.

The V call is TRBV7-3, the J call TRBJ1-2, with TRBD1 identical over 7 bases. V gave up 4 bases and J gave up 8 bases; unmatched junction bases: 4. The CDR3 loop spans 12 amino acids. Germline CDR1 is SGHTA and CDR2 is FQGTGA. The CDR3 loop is CASSYHRGGYTF. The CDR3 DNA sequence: TGTGCCAGCAGCTACCACAGGGGAGGCTACACCTTC.

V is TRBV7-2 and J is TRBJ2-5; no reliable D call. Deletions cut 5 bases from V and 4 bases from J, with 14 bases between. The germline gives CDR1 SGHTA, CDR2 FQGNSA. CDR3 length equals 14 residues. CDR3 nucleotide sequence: TGTGCCAGCAGCCCAGATCCGGGTCCAGAGACCCAGTACTTC. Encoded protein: CASSPDPGPETQYF.

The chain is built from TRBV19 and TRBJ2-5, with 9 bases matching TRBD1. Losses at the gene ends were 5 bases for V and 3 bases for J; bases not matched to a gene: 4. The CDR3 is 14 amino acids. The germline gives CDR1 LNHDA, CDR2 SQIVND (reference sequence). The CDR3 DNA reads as TGTGCCAGTAGTTCCCGGACAGGGGAAGAGACCCAGTACTTC. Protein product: CASSSRTGEETQYF.

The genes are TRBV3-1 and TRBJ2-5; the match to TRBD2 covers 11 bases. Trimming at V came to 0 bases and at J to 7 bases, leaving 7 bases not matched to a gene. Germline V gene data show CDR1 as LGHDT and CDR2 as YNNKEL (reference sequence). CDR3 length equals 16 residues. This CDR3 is CASSQDETSGTLTQYF. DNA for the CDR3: TGTGCCAGCAGCCAAGATGAGACTAGCGGGACACTGACCCAGTACTTC.

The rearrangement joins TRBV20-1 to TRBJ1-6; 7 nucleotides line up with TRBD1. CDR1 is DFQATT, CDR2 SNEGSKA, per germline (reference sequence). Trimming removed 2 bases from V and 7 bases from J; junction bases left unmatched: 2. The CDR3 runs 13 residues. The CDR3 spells CSARTGANSPLHF. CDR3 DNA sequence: TGCAGTGCTAGAACAGGGGCAAATTCACCCCTCCACTTT.

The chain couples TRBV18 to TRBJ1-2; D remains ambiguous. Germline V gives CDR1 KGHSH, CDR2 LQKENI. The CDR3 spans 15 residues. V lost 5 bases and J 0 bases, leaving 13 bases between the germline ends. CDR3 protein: CASSSSDRANYGYTF. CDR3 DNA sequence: TGTGCCAGCTCATCCTCGGACCGGGCTAACTATGGCTACACCTTC.

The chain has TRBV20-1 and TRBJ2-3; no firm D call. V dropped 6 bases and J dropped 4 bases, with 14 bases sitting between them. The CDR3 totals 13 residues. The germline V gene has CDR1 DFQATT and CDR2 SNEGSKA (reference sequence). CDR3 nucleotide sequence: TGCAGTGCCGACGAGGTTCCTGCAGATACGCAGTATTTT. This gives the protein CSADEVPADTQYF.

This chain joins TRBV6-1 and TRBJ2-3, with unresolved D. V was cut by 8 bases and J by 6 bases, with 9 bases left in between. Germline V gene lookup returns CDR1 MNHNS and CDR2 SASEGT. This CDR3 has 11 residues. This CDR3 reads CASDLTDTQYF. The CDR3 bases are TGTGCCAGCGACCTGACTGATACGCAGTATTTT.

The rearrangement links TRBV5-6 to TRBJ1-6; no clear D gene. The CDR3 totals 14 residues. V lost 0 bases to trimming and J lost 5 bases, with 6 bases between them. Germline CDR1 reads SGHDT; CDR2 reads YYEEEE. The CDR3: CASSLVPDNSPLHF. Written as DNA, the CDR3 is TGTGCCAGCAGCTTGGTACCGGATAATTCACCCCTCCACTTT.

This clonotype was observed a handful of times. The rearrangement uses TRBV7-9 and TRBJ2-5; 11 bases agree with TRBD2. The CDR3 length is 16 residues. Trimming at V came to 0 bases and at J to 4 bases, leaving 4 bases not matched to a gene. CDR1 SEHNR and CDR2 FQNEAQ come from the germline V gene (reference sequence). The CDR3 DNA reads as TGTGCCAGCAGCTTAGCCACTAGCGGGGGTAGAGAGACCCAGTACTTC. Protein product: CASSLATSGGRETQYF.

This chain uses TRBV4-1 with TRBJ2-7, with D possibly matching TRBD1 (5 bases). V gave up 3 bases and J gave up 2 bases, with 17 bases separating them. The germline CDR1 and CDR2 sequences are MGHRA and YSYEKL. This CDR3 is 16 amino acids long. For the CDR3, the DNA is TGCGCCAGCAGCCACCCTAGGGCAGGGCAACCCTACGAGCAGTACTTC. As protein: CASSHPRAGQPYEQYF.

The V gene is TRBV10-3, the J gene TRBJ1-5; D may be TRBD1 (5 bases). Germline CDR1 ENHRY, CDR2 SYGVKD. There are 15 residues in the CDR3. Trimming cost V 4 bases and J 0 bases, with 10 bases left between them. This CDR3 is CAISGGGTSNQPQHF. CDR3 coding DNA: TGTGCCATCAGTGGTGGGGGGACTAGCAATCAGCCCCAGCATTTT.

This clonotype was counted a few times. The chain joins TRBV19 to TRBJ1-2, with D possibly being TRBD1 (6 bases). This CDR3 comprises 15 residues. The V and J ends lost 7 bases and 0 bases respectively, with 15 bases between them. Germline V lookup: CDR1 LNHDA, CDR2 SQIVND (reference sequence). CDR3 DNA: TGTGCCAGTACCCCCGGGACACGGACTAACTATGGCTACACCTTC. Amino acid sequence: CASTPGTRTNYGYTF. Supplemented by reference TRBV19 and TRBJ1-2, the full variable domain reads DGGITQSPKYLFRKEGQNVTLSCEQNLNHDAMYWYRQDPGQGLRLIYYSQIVNDFQKGDIAEGYSVSREKKESFPLTVTSAQKNPTAFYLCASTPGTRTNYGYTFGSGTRLTVV.

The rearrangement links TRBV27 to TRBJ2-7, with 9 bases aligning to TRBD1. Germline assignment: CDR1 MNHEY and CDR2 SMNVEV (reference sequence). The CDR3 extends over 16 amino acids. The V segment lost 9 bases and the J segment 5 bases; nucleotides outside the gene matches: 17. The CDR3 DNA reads TGTGCCAGTAGGGAACTGGGACAGGGTGTTGTGGACGAGCAGTACTTC. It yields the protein CASRELGQGVVDEQYF.

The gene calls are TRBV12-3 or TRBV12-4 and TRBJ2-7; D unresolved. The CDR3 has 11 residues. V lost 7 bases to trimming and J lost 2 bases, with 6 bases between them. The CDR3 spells CASNLPYEQYF. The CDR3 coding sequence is TGTGCCAGCAACCTCCCCTACGAGCAGTACTTC.

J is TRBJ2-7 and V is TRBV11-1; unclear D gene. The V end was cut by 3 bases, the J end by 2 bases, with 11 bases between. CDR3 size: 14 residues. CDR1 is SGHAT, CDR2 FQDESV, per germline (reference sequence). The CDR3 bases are TGTGCCAGCAGCTTGAGAAAAACTCCCTACGAGCAGTACTTC. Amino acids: CASSLRKTPYEQYF.

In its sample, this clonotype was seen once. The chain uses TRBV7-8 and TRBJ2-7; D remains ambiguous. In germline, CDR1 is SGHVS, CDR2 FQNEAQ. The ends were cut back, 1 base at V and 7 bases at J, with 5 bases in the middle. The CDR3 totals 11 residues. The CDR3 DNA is TGTGCCAGCAGCTTAGAGGAGGAGCAGTACTTC. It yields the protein CASSLEEEQYF.